These 27 T cell receptor beta chains came from one sample sequenced in a study of blood T cells in healthy people across ages. A sample-barcoded 5' primer and a J-beta primer mix were used in a second PCR of roughly 6 to 11 cycles. MiXCR, applied by TCRdb to the 5' RACE reads, yields one record per CDR3 protein. The top ten clones hold around 3% of a sample with roughly 800,000 distinct CDR3 sequences, more than 25% of them seen once. This sample was also put to use in a study of T cells of mothers and their children.

The specimen sequenced was blood. The receptor set was obtained from a boy aged 10-17 years in good health.

J is TRBJ1-4 and V is TRBV29-1, with unresolved D. The CDR3 sequence is 12 residues long. Germline V gene data show CDR1 as SQVTM and CDR2 as ANQGSEA. Trimming cost V 4 bases and J 7 bases, with 10 bases left between them. CDR3 amino acids: CSVGDIGEKLFF. CDR3 nucleotide sequence: TGCAGCGTTGGAGACATAGGTGAAAAACTGTTTTTT. The full variable domain, its missing parts supplied by reference TRBV29-1 and TRBJ1-4, is SAVISQKPSRDICQRGTSLTIQCQVDSQVTMMFWYRQQPGQSLTLIATANQGSEATYESGFVIDKFPISRPNLTFSTLTVSNMSPEDSSIYLCSVGDIGEKLFFGSGTQLSVL.

This clonotype was recorded a few times. The chain combines TRBV6-1 with TRBJ1-1; no definite D call. Looked up from germline, CDR1 is MNHNS and CDR2 is SASEGT. V lost 2 bases, J lost 12 bases, and 10 bases lay in between. The CDR3 covers 11 residues. The CDR3 DNA sequence: TGTGCCAGCAGTGAATCCGATAGAACTTTCTTT. Translated: CASSESDRTFF.

This clonotype was counted only a few times. This chain uses TRBV5-5 with TRBJ2-5, with 7 bases identical to TRBD2. This CDR3 is built from 15 residues. V was pared by 2 bases and J by 1 base, with 5 bases of the junction left unmatched. Germline V gene sequence: CDR1 SGHKS, CDR2 YYEKEE (reference sequence). The CDR3 spells CASSFLAAAQETQYF. In DNA form, the CDR3 reads TGTGCCAGCAGCTTCCTAGCGGCCGCCCAAGAGACCCAGTACTTC. The whole variable domain, remainder taken from reference TRBV5-5 and TRBJ2-5, is DAGVTQSPTHLIKTRGQQVTLRCSPISGHKSVSWYQQVLGQGPQFIFQYYEKEERGRGNFPDRFSARQFPNYSSELNVNALLLGDSALYLCASSFLAAAQETQYFGPGTRLLVL.

The rearrangement joins TRBV20-1 to TRBJ2-3; D not resolved. Germline values: CDR1 DFQATT, CDR2 SNEGSKA (reference sequence). The V end was cut by 0 bases, the J end by 4 bases, with 8 bases between. The CDR3 has 13 amino acids. The CDR3 bases are TGCAGTGCTAGAGATGGCCTTTCAGATACGCAGTATTTT. It specifies CSARDGLSDTQYF.

The chain uses TRBV28 and TRBJ2-7; no clear D gene. The CDR3 loop spans 13 amino acids. V was pared by 5 bases and J by 5 bases, with 13 bases between. Germline V gives CDR1 MDHEN, CDR2 SYDVKM. The CDR3 protein is CASSPRVLNEQYF. The CDR3 coding sequence is TGTGCCAGCAGTCCCCGGGTCCTTAACGAGCAGTACTTC.

The table lists this clonotype with a few counts. V and J are TRBV19 and TRBJ2-3, with D tentatively TRBD1 (7 bases). Trimming pared 7 bases from V and 3 bases from J, leaving 11 bases between. This CDR3 contains 13 residues. Germline V lookup: CDR1 LNHDA, CDR2 SQIVND (reference sequence). The CDR3 here is CASKEGATDTQYF. The DNA of the CDR3 is TGTGCCAGTAAGGAGGGGGCTACAGATACGCAGTATTTT.

The V gene is TRBV5-1, the J gene TRBJ2-1; 10 bases agree with TRBD2. CDR1 is SGHRS, CDR2 YFSETQ, per germline. V shed 3 bases and J 1 base; nucleotides not matched to a gene: 7. The CDR3 totals 17 residues. The CDR3 sequence: CASSWLAGAGSYNEQFF. The CDR3 DNA reads TGCGCCAGCAGCTGGCTAGCGGGGGCGGGATCCTACAATGAGCAGTTCTTC.

The genes are TRBV2 and TRBJ2-5, with D tentatively TRBD2 (6 bases). The J call could be wrong; TRBJ2-7 is a better fit for the DNA end. The CDR3 covers 15 residues. The germline CDR1 and CDR2 sequences are SNHLY and FYNNEI. The CDR3 loop is CASSDRDFPTYEQYF. CDR3 nucleotide sequence: TGTGCCAGCAGTGACCGGGACTTCCCCACCTACGAGCAGTACTTC.

This clonotype was counted between two and nine times. V and J are TRBV10-2 and TRBJ1-4, with a possible D match to TRBD1 (6 bases). CDR1 and CDR2 (germline): WSHSY, SAAADI. The germline V and J ends were trimmed by 4 bases and 7 bases, with 16 bases remaining between them. This CDR3 region has 15 residues. The DNA of the CDR3 is TGCGCCAGCAGTGCCCAGGGGCCCCACGGTGAAAAACTGTTTTTT. Its protein is CASSAQGPHGEKLFF.

The J gene is TRBJ1-1, the V gene TRBV5-1; possible D gene TRBD1, 5 bases. The germline V and J ends were trimmed by 1 base and 6 bases, with 13 bases remaining between them. Germline V gene sequence: CDR1 SGHRS, CDR2 YFSETQ. The CDR3 spans 14 residues. CDR3 amino acids: CASSLTGGSPEAFF. The CDR3 coding sequence is TGCGCCAGCAGCTTGACGGGGGGAAGTCCTGAAGCTTTCTTT.

This clonotype was counted only a few times. The chain joins TRBV7-8 to TRBJ2-2; D perhaps matches TRBD1 (5 bases). This CDR3 spans 14 amino acids. Germline assignment: CDR1 SGHVS and CDR2 FQNEAQ. Trimming pared 5 bases from V and 2 bases from J, leaving 9 bases between. DNA for the CDR3: TGTGCCAGCAGCGCCGACAGTAACACCGGGGAGCTGTTTTTT. Translated, it gives CASSADSNTGELFF.

V gene TRBV27 combines with J gene TRBJ2-7, with 8 bases identical to TRBD1. The junction had 8 bases not matched to a gene; V was cut back by 8 bases and J by 2 bases. The CDR3 contains 14 residues. The germline CDR1 and CDR2 sequences are MNHEY and SMNVEV (reference sequence). The chain's CDR3 is CASFRQGKTYEQYF. DNA for the CDR3: TGTGCCAGCTTCAGACAGGGGAAGACCTACGAGCAGTACTTC.

The chain links TRBV6-4 to TRBJ2-3; 10 nucleotides match TRBD2. Germline lookup yields CDR1 MRHNA and CDR2 SNTAGT. This CDR3 comprises 16 residues. J lost 0 bases, V lost 8 bases, and 8 bases had no gene match. The CDR3 here is CASPLAGVSSTDTQYF. The DNA of the CDR3 is TGTGCCAGCCCCCTAGCGGGGGTATCTAGCACAGATACGCAGTATTTT.

This clonotype was seen more than once but under ten times. The V call is TRBV10-3, the J call TRBJ2-3, with 12 bases lining up with TRBD2. V dropped 7 bases and J dropped 5; count of bases not matched to a gene: 7. This CDR3 has 15 residues. Germline CDR1 ENHRY, CDR2 SYGVKD. The CDR3 region is CAIKGLAGRGDTQYF. In DNA, the CDR3 is TGTGCCATCAAAGGACTAGCGGGGCGGGGAGATACGCAGTATTTT.

This chain links TRBV12-3 or TRBV12-4 with TRBJ2-5; 10 bases fit TRBD2. V gave up 4 bases and J gave up 7 bases; unmatched junction bases: 18. The length of the CDR3 is 18 residues. Here the CDR3 reads CASSYSAGSSGGLGTQYF. In DNA form, the CDR3 reads TGTGCCAGCAGTTATTCAGCTGGATCTAGCGGGGGCTTAGGGACCCAGTACTTC.

The rearrangement joins TRBV20-1 to TRBJ1-2, with TRBD1 matching over 7 bases. Losses at the gene ends were 5 bases for V and 6 bases for J; bases not matched to a gene: 6. The CDR3 totals 12 residues. Germline-derived CDR1 and CDR2 are DFQATT and SNEGSKA (reference sequence). The DNA of the CDR3 is TGCAGTGCTTTGACAGGGAGCAATGGCTACACCTTC. It codes for CSALTGSNGYTF.

In nucleotides, the CDR3 is TGCAGTGCTAGGCAGGGGACTGGGGGCTACACCTTC. It is translated as CSARQGTGGYTF. V gene TRBV20-1 combines with J gene TRBJ1-2, with D tentatively TRBD1 (6 bases). V was clipped by 3 bases and J by 8 bases, with 13 bases between them. Germline assignment: CDR1 DFQATT and CDR2 SNEGSKA (reference sequence). This CDR3 spans 12 amino acids.

This clonotype has just a few counts. This rearrangement joins TRBV4-1 to TRBJ1-2, with D maybe TRBD1 (5 bases). Germline loops: CDR1 MGHRA, CDR2 YSYEKL. The CDR3 is made up of 15 amino acids. Trimming took 4 bases from V and 2 from J, leaving 14 bases between them. Written as DNA, the CDR3 is TGCGCCAGCAGCCGGCCCGGGACGGTAAACTATGGCTACACCTTC. This translates into CASSRPGTVNYGYTF.

The chain employs TRBV20-1 and TRBJ1-2, with 9 bases lining up with TRBD1. The V gene end was trimmed by 3 bases and the J gene end by 5 bases; junction bases not matched to a gene: 7. The germline V gene encodes CDR1 DFQATT and CDR2 SNEGSKA (reference sequence). This CDR3 contains 14 residues. The CDR3 nucleotides are TGCAGTGCTAGTGGGGACAGGGTTGGGTATGGCTACACCTTC. This gives the protein CSASGDRVGYGYTF.

This clonotype has more than one count but fewer than ten. J is TRBJ2-1 and V is TRBV9, with D perhaps given as TRBD1 or TRBD2 (5 bases each). TRBJ2-5 explains the end of the DNA better; the J call may be wrong. Germline CDR1 and CDR2: SGDLS and YYNGEE. There are 13 residues in the CDR3. The CDR3 bases are TGTGCCAGCAGCGTGGGGACGGGGGAGACCCAGTACTTC. Translated: CASSVGTGETQYF.

The chain is built from TRBV6-5 and TRBJ1-5, with D tentatively TRBD1 (5 bases). CDR1 and CDR2 from the germline V gene are MNHEY and SVGAGI. This CDR3 has 13 residues. Deletions cut 6 bases from V and 3 bases from J, with 9 bases between. In nucleotides, the CDR3 is TGTGCCAGCAGGGGACGGCTCAATCAGCCCCAGCATTTT. As protein: CASRGRLNQPQHF.

The V gene is TRBV20-1, the J gene TRBJ1-1; 10 bases fit TRBD1. The CDR3 contains 15 residues. Germline V CDR1 and CDR2: DFQATT, SNEGSKA (reference sequence). The V gene end was trimmed by 6 bases and the J gene end by 0 bases; junction bases not matched to a gene: 7. CDR3 nucleotide sequence: TGCAGTGCCCGGGGACAGGGGAGTCTGAACACTGAAGCTTTCTTT. Amino acid sequence: CSARGQGSLNTEAFF.

This chain uses TRBV7-9 with TRBJ2-5; D unclear. Germline CDR1 reads SEHNR; CDR2 reads FQNEAQ (reference sequence). The CDR3 sequence is 12 residues long. V gave up 2 bases and J gave up 10 bases, with 11 bases separating them. In nucleotides, the CDR3 is TGTGCCAGCAGCTTAAGCCGGCTAGGCCAGTACTTC. Translated, it gives CASSLSRLGQYF.

Written as DNA, the CDR3 is TGCAGTGCTAGAGATTGGCGGGGGGCGGGGGAGACCCAGTACTTC. Translation: CSARDWRGAGETQYF. This rearrangement joins TRBV20-1 to TRBJ2-5; 8 positions match TRBD2. V lost 0 bases, J lost 5 bases, and 8 bases stayed unmatched. CDR3 length: 15 residues. In germline, CDR1 is DFQATT, CDR2 SNEGSKA (reference sequence).

The chain has TRBV5-1 and TRBJ1-1; D is possibly TRBD1 (5 bases). The CDR3 runs 13 residues. V gave up 4 bases and J gave up 4 bases, with 11 bases separating them. CDR1 and CDR2 (germline): SGHRS, YFSETQ. DNA for the CDR3: TGCGCCAGCAGCACCCCAGGGACCACTGAAGCTTTCTTT. Protein: CASSTPGTTEAFF.

The chain recombines TRBV11-2 with TRBJ2-5; 9 nucleotides line up with TRBD2. The DNA end favors TRBJ2-1, so the J call may be wrong. Germline-derived CDR1 and CDR2 are SGHAT and FQNNGV. The CDR3 has 19 residues. The CDR3 here is CASSWGRGGAPVGNNEQFF. The DNA for the CDR3 is TGTGCCAGCAGCTGGGGACGCGGGGGGGCTCCGGTCGGTAACAATGAGCAGTTCTTC.

The rearrangement uses TRBV7-2 and TRBJ2-4; no firm D call. CDR3 size: 14 residues. The germline V gene encodes CDR1 SGHTA and CDR2 FQGNSA. Deletions cut 5 bases from V and 0 bases from J, with 8 bases between. The CDR3 nucleotides are TGTGCCAGCAGCCCGTCGATAGCCAAAAACATTCAGTACTTC. It specifies CASSPSIAKNIQYF.